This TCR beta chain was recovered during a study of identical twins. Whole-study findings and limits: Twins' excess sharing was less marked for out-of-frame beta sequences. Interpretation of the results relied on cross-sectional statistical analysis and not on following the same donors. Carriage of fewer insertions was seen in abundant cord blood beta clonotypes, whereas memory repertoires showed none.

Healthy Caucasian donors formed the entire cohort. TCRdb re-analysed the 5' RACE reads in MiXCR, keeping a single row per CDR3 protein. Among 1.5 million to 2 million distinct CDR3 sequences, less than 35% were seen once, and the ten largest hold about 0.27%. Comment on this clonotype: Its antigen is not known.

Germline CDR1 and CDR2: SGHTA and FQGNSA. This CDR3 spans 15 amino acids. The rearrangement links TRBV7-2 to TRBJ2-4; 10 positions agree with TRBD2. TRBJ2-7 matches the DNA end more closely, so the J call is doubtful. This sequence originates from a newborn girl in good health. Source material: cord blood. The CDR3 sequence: CASSLGGTSAYEQYF. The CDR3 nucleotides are TGTGCCAGCAGCTTAGGTGGGACTAGCGCTTACGAGCAGTACTTC.